What follows are 28 T cell receptor beta chains derived from one specimen sequenced in a study of tumor and adjacent non-tumor tissue in lung cancer. Three rounds of nested PCR, following a modified ARM-PCR protocol, produced the TCRbeta library. Via MiXCR, TCRdb re-called the multiplex PCR reads, giving one row per CDR3 protein. The sample has approximately 79,000 distinct CDR3 sequences; roughly two thirds are singletons. No cell sorting was done before RNA was extracted from the tissue. Sequencing was carried out using lung tumor tissue. These receptors came from a man between 65 and 79 years old with non-small cell lung cancer.

Only a few counts were recorded for this clonotype. This may be a read error, as it is one base from a much larger clone. V is TRBV5-5 and J is TRBJ2-5; 8 bases match TRBD2. There are 15 residues in the CDR3. From germline, CDR1 is SGHKS and CDR2 YYEKEE (reference sequence). Trimming took 2 bases from V and 4 from J; bases not matched to a gene: 7. As DNA, the CDR3 is TGTGCCAGCAGCTTCACGGGGGGGCTGACAGAGACCCAGTACTTC. Protein sequence: CASSFTGGLTETQYF.

On this clonotype: This clone may be a read error of a much larger clone one base away. CDR3 region: CSARDWQGLSYEQYF. The DNA for the CDR3 is TGCAGTGCTAGAGATTGGCAGGGGCTTTCCTACGAGCAGTACTTC. The chain joins TRBV20-1 to TRBJ2-7; a weak D match, TRBD1 (6 bases). This CDR3 has 15 amino acids. Germline CDR1 DFQATT, CDR2 SNEGSKA (reference sequence). V lost 0 bases and J lost 1, with 13 bases in between.

This clonotype was counted once. One end of the junction varies from germline; a read error may be responsible. The rearrangement joins TRBV11-2 to TRBJ1-1; D unresolved. The CDR3 totals 14 residues. CDR1 and CDR2 (germline): SGHAT, FQNNGV. The CDR3 region is CTSSRKTENTETFF. CDR3 coding DNA: TGTACCAGCAGCAGAAAGACGGAGAACACTGAAACCTTCTTT.

This clonotype appeared many times. The gene calls are TRBV7-8 and TRBJ2-5, with D perhaps given as TRBD1 or TRBD2 (5 bases each). Trimming took off 3 bases at V and 5 bases at J, with 10 bases between the two ends. In germline, CDR1 is SGHVS, CDR2 FQNEAQ. This CDR3 region has 13 residues. CDR3 protein: CASSFTRDETQYF. For the CDR3, the DNA is TGTGCCAGCAGCTTTACGAGGGACGAGACCCAGTACTTC.

This clonotype was observed a few times. Compared with germline, one end of the junction differs, possibly owing to a read error. V is TRBV6-5 and J is TRBJ2-3, with TRBD2 matching 10 bases. This CDR3 is 17 amino acids long. Germline V gene lookup returns CDR1 MNHEY and CDR2 SVGAGI. The CDR3 is CASRGETAGGQRDAQYF. CDR3 sequence (DNA): TGTGCCAGCAGGGGGGAAACAGCGGGGGGGCAGAGAGATGCGCAGTATTTT.

This clonotype was seen at least ten times. V is TRBV29-1 and J is TRBJ1-5; D gene ambiguous. Trimming cost V 4 bases and J 9 bases, with 16 bases left between them. The CDR3 contains 13 residues. Germline values: CDR1 SQVTM, CDR2 ANQGSEA. CDR3 in amino acids: CSVGSSADGPQHF. The CDR3 DNA sequence: TGCAGCGTTGGCTCCAGTGCCGATGGGCCCCAGCATTTT.

V and J are TRBV20-1 and TRBJ2-7, with 8 bases that match TRBD2. Trimming at V came to 2 bases and at J to 3 bases, leaving 12 bases not matched to a gene. The CDR3 runs to 16 residues. Per the germline V gene, CDR1 is DFQATT and CDR2 is SNEGSKA (reference sequence). This CDR3 is CSARRHGGAKGYEQYF. The DNA of the CDR3 is TGCAGTGCTAGACGGCACGGGGGGGCTAAAGGCTACGAGCAGTACTTC.

V and J are TRBV4-1 and TRBJ2-5; the D is unclear. The CDR3 is made up of 13 amino acids. V was clipped by 7 bases and J by 5 bases, with 14 bases between them. Germline CDR1 reads MGHRA; CDR2 reads YSYEKL. Here the CDR3 DNA reads TGCGCCAGCAACAACGGCGTAGGGGAGACCCAGTACTTC. Protein: CASNNGVGETQYF.

This clonotype has a count of ten or more. V usage is TRBV12-3 or TRBV12-4 and J usage is TRBJ2-5; D is unclear. The CDR3 is 14 residues long. V was pared by 5 bases and J by 7 bases, with 17 bases between. The CDR3 protein is CASSPLGLVGTQYF. CDR3 DNA sequence: TGTGCCAGCAGTCCGCTAGGTTTAGTAGGGACCCAGTACTTC.

Details on this clonotype: One end of the junction is discordant with germline, which a read error may explain. Written as DNA, the CDR3 is TGTGCCAACAGCCCAGACTTGGGAGAGACCCGGTACTTC. This encodes CANSPDLGETRYF. The chain uses TRBV11-3 and TRBJ2-5; tentative D call: TRBD2 (5 bases). The germline V gene encodes CDR1 SGHNT and CDR2 YENEEA. The CDR3 contains 13 residues.

As to this clonotype: This may arise from a read error, as a much more abundant clone is one base away. The rearrangement uses TRBV6-6 and TRBJ2-2, with D unresolved. The germline V gene has CDR1 MNHNY and CDR2 SVGAGI (reference sequence). The CDR3 spans 16 residues. The chain's CDR3 is CASSFVASFNTRELFF. The CDR3 nucleotides read TGTGCCAGCAGTTTCGTGGCAAGCTTCAACACCCGGGAGCTGTTTTTT.

For this clonotype: The conserved phenylalanine or tryptophan normally closing the CDR3 is absent here, so this likely arose from a read error. The chain combines TRBV10-3 with TRBJ2-3; D might be TRBD1 (5 bases). The CDR3 is 14 amino acids. Per the germline V gene, CDR1 is ENHRY and CDR2 is SYGVKD. Trimming left V 3 bases short and J 2 bases short, with 9 bases between. For the CDR3, the DNA is TGTGCCATCAGTGATGGGGCATACACAGATACGCAGTATTCT. This translates into CAISDGAYTDTQYS.

A word on this clonotype: A junction boundary mismatches the germline segment, possibly from a read error. This chain links TRBV10-2 with TRBJ2-6; 8 nucleotides agree with TRBD1. The CDR3 has 16 amino acids. The V gene's germline CDR1 is WSHSY and CDR2 SAAADI. The CDR3 reads CASSPRTGSGANILTF. The CDR3 DNA reads TGCGCCAGCAGTCCCAGGACAGGGTCCGGGGCCAACATCCTGACTTTC.

To note about this clonotype: The germline gene is not matched at one end of the junction; a read error may be the cause. V is TRBV4-1 and J is TRBJ2-2; tentatively, D is TRBD1 (5 bases). The CDR3 is 16 amino acids. Germline CDR1 is MGHRA and CDR2 is YSYEKL. The CDR3 DNA reads as TGCGTCAGCAGCCAAGAAAAAATAGGGGCCCACGGGGAGCTGTTTTTT. Protein: CVSSQEKIGAHGELFF.

Concerning this clonotype: The CDR3 end shows no conserved phenylalanine or tryptophan, and so a read error is likely. V gene TRBV6-1 combines with J gene TRBJ2-5; TRBD1 is a possible D gene (6 bases). Trimming shortened V by 7 bases and J by 6 bases, and 15 bases separated the two germline ends. CDR3 length: 13 residues. Germline loops: CDR1 MNHNS, CDR2 SASEGT. CDR3 amino acids: CASNQQGHKTQYS. The DNA of the CDR3 is TGTGCCAGCAACCAACAGGGCCACAAGACCCAGTACTCC.

A word on this clonotype: The CDR3 ends on some other residue instead of the conserved phenylalanine or tryptophan, so this is likely a read error. V gene TRBV4-1 combines with J gene TRBJ2-2; TRBD1 or TRBD2 may be the D gene (6 bases each). The CDR3 sequence is 14 residues long. Per the germline V gene, CDR1 is MGHRA and CDR2 is YSYEKL. This CDR3 is CASSRGQFTGGLFV. The CDR3 bases are TGCGCCAGCAGCCGTGGACAGTTCACCGGGGGGCTGTTTGTT.

V usage is TRBV4-1 and J usage is TRBJ2-1, with D perhaps TRBD2 (5 bases). The CDR3 length is 13 residues. The V gene's germline CDR1 is MGHRA and CDR2 YSYEKL. Deletions cut 2 bases from V and 15 bases from J, with 17 bases between. CDR3 DNA sequence: TGCGCCAGCAGCCAAATCCGTGACCCGCGGGTGTTCTTC. Translated, it gives CASSQIRDPRVFF.

This clonotype has ten or more counts. The V and J genes are TRBV30 and TRBJ1-2; 8 bases align to TRBD1. Germline V lookup: CDR1 GTSNPN, CDR2 SVGIG (reference sequence). The junction had 9 bases not matched to a gene; V was cut back by 2 bases and J by 4 bases. CDR3 length: 15 amino acids. CDR3 DNA: TGTGCCTGGAGTCGACCAGGGGGCGGCGGCTATGGCTACACCTTC. Translated: CAWSRPGGGGYGYTF.

This chain uses TRBV11-1 with TRBJ1-4; TRBD1 matches 7 bases. This CDR3 region has 15 residues. From germline, CDR1 is SGHAT and CDR2 FQDESV (reference sequence). Trimming took 10 bases from V and 1 from J; bases not matched to a gene: 9. The chain's CDR3 is CANCRDSQTNEKLFF. CDR3 sequence (DNA): TGTGCCAACTGTCGGGACAGCCAAACTAATGAAAAACTGTTTTTT.

In regard to this clonotype: At one end the junction does not follow the germline gene, possibly because of a read error. This chain connects TRBV11-1 to TRBJ2-7; D uncertain. The germline CDR1 and CDR2 sequences are SGHAT and FQDESV (reference sequence). The CDR3 covers 16 residues. CDR3 region: CASSPDRTWSSYGQYF. Here the CDR3 DNA reads TGTGCCAGCAGCCCAGATCGAACCTGGAGCTCCTACGGGCAGTACTTC.

Note on this clonotype: A single base separates this from a much larger clone, so it may be a read error. The chain employs TRBV6-5 and TRBJ1-6, with 9 bases fitting TRBD1. This CDR3 has 19 residues. CDR1 and CDR2 (germline): MNHEY, SVGAGI. Trimming at V came to 11 bases and at J to 9 bases, leaving 26 bases not matched to a gene. The CDR3 loop is CASLKPGQGSTGPISPLHF. In DNA, the CDR3 is TGTGCCTCCCTAAAGCCGGGACAGGGATCCACGGGCCCAATTTCACCCCTCCACTTT.

This clonotype appeared many times. V is TRBV4-2 and J is TRBJ1-2; TRBD1 is a possible D gene (5 bases). V shed 4 bases and J shed 3 bases, with 15 bases lying between them. The CDR3 totals 15 residues. The V gene's germline CDR1 is LGHNA and CDR2 YNFKEQ. In DNA, the CDR3 is TGTGCCAGCAGCCTGGGGACCCCCCTCGACTATGGCTACACCTTC. Residues: CASSLGTPLDYGYTF.

Details on this clonotype: Just one base apart from a much larger clone, this may be a read error. The V gene is TRBV24-1, the J gene TRBJ2-5, with D possibly matching TRBD2 (5 bases). CDR1 KGHDR and CDR2 SFDVKD come from the germline V gene. The CDR3 loop spans 15 amino acids. Written as DNA, the CDR3 is TGTGTCACCAGTGATTTGAAGGGTCCCGGGAAGACCCAGTACTTC. Translating it yields CVTSDLKGPGKTQYF.

Remarks on this clonotype: One junction end does not reproduce the germline sequence, and a read error may be involved. The rearrangement links TRBV12-3 or TRBV12-4 to TRBJ2-2; tentatively, D is TRBD2 (5 bases). The CDR3 loop spans 15 amino acids. CDR3 sequence reads: CASTRLGSSTGELSF. The CDR3 DNA reads TGTGCCAGTACCCGGTTGGGCTCGTCCACCGGGGAGCTGTCTTTT.

In its sample, this clonotype was seen many times. The chain combines TRBV30 with TRBJ2-1, with D perhaps TRBD1 (6 bases). The CDR3 length is 13 residues. The V gene's germline CDR1 is GTSNPN and CDR2 SVGIG (reference sequence). The V gene lost 0 bases and the J gene lost 4 bases, with 7 bases spanning the gap. This CDR3 reads CAWSVQGYNEQFF. CDR3 DNA: TGTGCCTGGAGTGTCCAGGGGTACAATGAGCAGTTCTTC.

Turning to this clonotype: An end of the junction differs from the germline gene, which may be a read error. V is TRBV5-5 and J is TRBJ2-5; TRBD1 is a possible D gene (6 bases). The CDR3 has 13 amino acids. Germline loops: CDR1 SGHKS, CDR2 YYEKEE (reference sequence). The CDR3 bases are TGTACCAGCAGCCCGGGACATCAAGAGACCCAGTACTTC. Translated: CTSSPGHQETQYF.

On this clonotype: At one end the junction does not follow the germline gene, possibly because of a read error. The V gene is TRBV6-5, the J gene TRBJ2-3; no definite D call. The germline V gene has CDR1 MNHEY and CDR2 SVGAGI. CDR3 length equals 13 residues. The CDR3 sequence: CPSSWTNTDTQYF. The CDR3 nucleotides read TGTCCCAGCAGTTGGACCAACACAGATACGCAGTATTTT.

A remark on this clonotype: A read error may produce the germline difference seen at one junction end. CDR3 loop: CNVFALSGRLYNEQFF. DNA of the CDR3: TGCAACGTTTTTGCCCTTAGCGGGAGGCTTTACAATGAGCAGTTCTTC. The chain is built from TRBV29-1 and TRBJ2-1; 10 bases fit TRBD2. The CDR3 has 16 amino acids. CDR1 is SQVTM, CDR2 ANQGSEA, per germline.